This is a list of T cell receptor beta chains from one sample in a study of blood T cell repertoires in COVID-19. The method was immunoSEQ multiplex PCR; TCRdb's version includes in-frame clones alone and lacks a portion of them. Found here are some 56,000 clones, about 79% of them singletons; the top ten hold around a tenth. Sequencing was done on a sample of peripheral blood. These receptors all stem from a man older than 75 with COVID-19, enrolled during active disease. The CDR3 runs from the conserved cysteine through the conserved F or W. D genes are given only for firm matches.

J gene: TRBJ1-1; D gene: NA; V gene: TRBV7-9; CDR3 protein: CASSFQTQNTEAFF
J gene: TRBJ2-1; D gene: TRBD2; V gene: TRBV13; CDR3 protein: CASSWGRRSGAYNEQFF
J gene: TRBJ2-7; D gene: TRBD2; V gene: TRBV19; CDR3 protein: CASKATSGEAYEQYF
J gene: TRBJ1-1; D gene: NA; V gene: TRBV24-1; CDR3 protein: CATSSPRGGDTEAFF
J gene: TRBJ2-3; D gene: TRBD1; V gene: TRBV29-1; CDR3 protein: CSVVRGLTDTQYF
J gene: TRBJ1-3; D gene: TRBD1; V gene: TRBV27; CDR3 protein: CASSLYGDRSSGNTIYF
J gene: TRBJ2-5; D gene: NA; V gene: TRBV5-6; CDR3 protein: CASTSGYQETQYF
J gene: TRBJ1-3; D gene: TRBD1; V gene: TRBV11-3; CDR3 protein: CASSSGQGTGNTIYF
J gene: TRBJ1-2; D gene: TRBD1; V gene: TRBV6-1; CDR3 protein: CASSEAFIPTGDGYTF
J gene: TRBJ2-7; D gene: NA; V gene: TRBV6-5; CDR3 protein: CASSRTGSSYEQYF
J gene: TRBJ1-1; D gene: TRBD1; V gene: TRBV19; CDR3 protein: CASSPGDRGNTEAFF
J gene: TRBJ1-5; D gene: TRBD1; V gene: TRBV5-1; CDR3 protein: CASSLGTGLNQPQHF
J gene: TRBJ2-3; D gene: TRBD2; V gene: TRBV4-2; CDR3 protein: CASSQVLGGAISTDTQYF
J gene: TRBJ1-6; D gene: NA; V gene: TRBV6-5; CDR3 protein: CASRDRGESSPLHF
J gene: TRBJ1-1; D gene: NA; V gene: TRBV5-4; CDR3 protein: CASSSNQGEAFF
J gene: TRBJ2-7; D gene: NA; V gene: TRBV5-4; CDR3 protein: CASTSGPYEQYF
J gene: TRBJ2-2; D gene: NA; V gene: TRBV18; CDR3 protein: CASSPAILLLGELFF
J gene: TRBJ1-2; D gene: TRBD1; V gene: TRBV10-3; CDR3 protein: CATDPGGLMNGYTF
J gene: TRBJ2-5; D gene: TRBD1; V gene: TRBV5-1; CDR3 protein: CASSLAGTGDETQYF
J gene: TRBJ1-3; D gene: TRBD1; V gene: TRBV28; CDR3 protein: CASSPGQNSGNTIYF
J gene: TRBJ2-5; D gene: TRBD1; V gene: TRBV18; CDR3 protein: CASSQGETLSYF
J gene: TRBJ1-4; D gene: NA; V gene: TRBV3-1/TRBV3-2; CDR3 protein: CASTTVHNEKLFF
J gene: TRBJ1-4; D gene: NA; V gene: TRBV7-9; CDR3 protein: CASSLGESHEKLFF
J gene: TRBJ1-2; D gene: TRBD1; V gene: TRBV12-5; CDR3 protein: CASGLLNPGQVGQKYPYGYTF
J gene: TRBJ2-7; D gene: TRBD2; V gene: TRBV30; CDR3 protein: CAWSRGASGAYEQYF
J gene: TRBJ1-4; D gene: TRBD1; V gene: TRBV19; CDR3 protein: CASSKQGAFEKLFF
J gene: TRBJ1-6; D gene: NA; V gene: TRBV28; CDR3 protein: CASSRWGGNSPLHF
J gene: TRBJ2-1; D gene: NA; V gene: TRBV7-9; CDR3 protein: CASSCGRGSYNEQFF
J gene: TRBJ1-5; D gene: TRBD1; V gene: TRBV2; CDR3 protein: CASSLYRGDRNQPQHF
J gene: TRBJ2-1; D gene: TRBD2; V gene: TRBV7-7; CDR3 protein: CASSLGLVNEQFF
J gene: TRBJ1-3; D gene: NA; V gene: TRBV7-6; CDR3 protein: CASSPLLGSVGNTIYF
J gene: TRBJ1-5; D gene: TRBD1; V gene: TRBV7-2; CDR3 protein: CASSVPFTGGAGNQPQHF
J gene: TRBJ2-1; D gene: NA; V gene: TRBV4-2; CDR3 protein: CASSQESRVPPREQFF
J gene: TRBJ1-1; D gene: NA; V gene: TRBV29-1; CDR3 protein: CSCIRGMNTEAFF
J gene: TRBJ1-1; D gene: NA; V gene: TRBV11-2; CDR3 protein: CASSPEESTEAFF
J gene: TRBJ1-1; D gene: NA; V gene: TRBV6-1; CDR3 protein: CASSEYGGPGAPNTEAFF
J gene: TRBJ2-7; D gene: NA; V gene: TRBV5-1; CDR3 protein: CASSLEQPYEQYF
J gene: TRBJ2-1; D gene: NA; V gene: TRBV19; CDR3 protein: CASSRGTANYNEQFF
J gene: TRBJ1-3; D gene: NA; V gene: TRBV9; CDR3 protein: CASSQRGGLGNTIYF
J gene: TRBJ2-3; D gene: TRBD2; V gene: TRBV4-3; CDR3 protein: CASSQRTRGSTDTQYF
J gene: TRBJ2-6; D gene: NA; V gene: TRBV28; CDR3 protein: CASSGSSKGANVLTF
J gene: TRBJ1-2; D gene: NA; V gene: TRBV6-5; CDR3 protein: CASRYRGYGYTF
J gene: TRBJ1-1; D gene: NA; V gene: TRBV30; CDR3 protein: CAWTQRVGVLGEAFF